This TCR beta chain was recovered during a study of blood T cell repertoires in COVID-19. About the research overall: From T cells, B-cell-depleted T cells, or PBMCs came the material, which was cDNA or gDNA.

J gave up 6 bases and V 5 bases, and 9 bases lay outside the gene matches. The germline V gene has CDR1 MNHEY and CDR2 SVGEGT. This CDR3 region has 15 residues. Authors' processing steps: The authors estimated nucleated cell counts from reference gene primer amplification. Sequencing used immunoSEQ multiplex PCR; TCRdb keeps in-frame clones, though not all of them. V and J calls and clone size follow that table, whereas D and trimming were derived from the DNA. The data contain some 69,000 clones, 80% to 90% of them singletons. This rearrangement joins TRBV6-2 or TRBV6-3 to TRBJ2-1; 8 nucleotides line up with TRBD1. This clonotype originated in a woman aged 70-85 years with acute or convalescent COVID-19. The sequencing sample was made of peripheral blood. The CDR3 spells CASSQPWTGTNEQFF. For the CDR3, the DNA is TGTGCCAGCAGTCAACCATGGACAGGGACCAATGAGCAGTTCTTC.